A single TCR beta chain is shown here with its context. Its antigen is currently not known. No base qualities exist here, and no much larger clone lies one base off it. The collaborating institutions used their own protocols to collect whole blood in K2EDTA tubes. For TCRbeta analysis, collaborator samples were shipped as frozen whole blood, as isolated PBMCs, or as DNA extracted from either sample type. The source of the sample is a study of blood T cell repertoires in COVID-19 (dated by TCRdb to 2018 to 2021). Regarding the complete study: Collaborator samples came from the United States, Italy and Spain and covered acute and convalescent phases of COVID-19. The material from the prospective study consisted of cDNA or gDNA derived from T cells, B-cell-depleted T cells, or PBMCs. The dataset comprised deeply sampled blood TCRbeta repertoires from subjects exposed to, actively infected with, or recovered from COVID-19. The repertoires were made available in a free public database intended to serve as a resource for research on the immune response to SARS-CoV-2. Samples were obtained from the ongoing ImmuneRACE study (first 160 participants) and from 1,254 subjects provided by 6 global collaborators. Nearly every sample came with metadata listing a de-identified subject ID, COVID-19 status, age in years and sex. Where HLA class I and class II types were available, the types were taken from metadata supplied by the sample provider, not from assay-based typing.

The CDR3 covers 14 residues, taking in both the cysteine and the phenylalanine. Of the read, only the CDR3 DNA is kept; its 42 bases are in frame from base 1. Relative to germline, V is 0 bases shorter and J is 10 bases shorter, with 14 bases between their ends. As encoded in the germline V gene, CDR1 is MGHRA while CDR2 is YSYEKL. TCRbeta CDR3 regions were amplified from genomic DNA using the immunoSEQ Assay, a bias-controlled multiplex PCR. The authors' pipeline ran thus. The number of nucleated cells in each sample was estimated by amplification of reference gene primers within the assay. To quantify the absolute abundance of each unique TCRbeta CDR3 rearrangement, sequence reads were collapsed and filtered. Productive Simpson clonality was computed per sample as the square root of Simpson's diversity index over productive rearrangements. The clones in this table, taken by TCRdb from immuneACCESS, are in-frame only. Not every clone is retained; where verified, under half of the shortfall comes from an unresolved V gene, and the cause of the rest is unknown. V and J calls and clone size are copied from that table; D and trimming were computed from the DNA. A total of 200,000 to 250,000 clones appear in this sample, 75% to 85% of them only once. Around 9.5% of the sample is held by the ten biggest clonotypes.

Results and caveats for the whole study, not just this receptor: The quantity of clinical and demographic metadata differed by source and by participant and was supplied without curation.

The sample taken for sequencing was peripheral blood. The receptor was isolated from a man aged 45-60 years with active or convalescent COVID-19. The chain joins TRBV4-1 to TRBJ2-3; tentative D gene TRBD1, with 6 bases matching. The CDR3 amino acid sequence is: CASSQDLRGYPQYF. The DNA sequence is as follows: TGCGCCAGCAGCCAAGATTTGAGGGGGTATCCGCAGTATTTT.